The following is a TCR beta chain sequence with its context. This record belongs to a study of OX40 agonist ivuxolimab in advanced cancers. The V gene lost 5 bases and the J gene lost 9 bases, with 17 bases spanning the gap. The CDR3 extends over 14 amino acids. Germline CDR1 is KGHSH and CDR2 is LQKENI. Sequencing used immunoSEQ multiplex PCR; TCRdb keeps in-frame clones, though not all of them. The table includes approximately 38,000 clones, 80% to 90% detected once. The receptor's source is an adult with an advanced solid tumor such as melanoma, head and neck, liver or kidney cancer. The chain is built from TRBV18 and TRBJ1-5; tentative D call: TRBD1 (5 bases). This specimen was CD4+ or CD8+ T cells sorted from blood, taken in a trial of the OX40 agonist ivuxolimab. Here the CDR3 reads CASSSTGTQGPQHF. The DNA of the CDR3 is TGTGCCAGCTCAAGTACCGGGACCCAAGGGCCCCAGCATTTT.